This T cell receptor (beta chain) is drawn from a study of blood T cell repertoires in COVID-19. Assay: immunoSEQ multiplex PCR; the TCRdb copy retains only in-frame clones and omits some. The repertoire consists of more than 55,000 clones, with about nine tenths occurring once and the leading ten covering 8.3%. V lost 1 base to trimming and J lost 2 bases, with 5 bases between them. CDR1 and CDR2 (germline): SGHNT, YENEEA. The CDR3 sequence is 13 residues long. Sequencing was done on a sample of peripheral blood. The J gene is TRBJ2-5, the V gene TRBV11-3; D may be TRBD2 (5 bases). The source is a human donor with active COVID-19. The donor label of this sample is uncertain. CDR3 coding DNA: TGTGCCAGCAGCTTAGGGAGGCAAGAGACCCAGTACTTC. Residues: CASSLGRQETQYF. Based on the CDR3 plus reference TRBV11-3 and TRBJ2-5, the full variable domain is EAGVVQSPRYKIIEKKQPVAFWCNPISGHNTLYWYLQNLGQGPELLIRYENEEAVDDSQLPKDRFSAERLKGVDSTLKIQPAELGDSAVYLCASSLGRQETQYFGPGTRLLVL.